The present T cell receptor (beta chain) was sequenced within a study of CD8 T cells in Susac syndrome. With random hexamers, reverse transcription was performed on roughly 0.5 to 1 ug of RNA. Amplification of TCR beta CDR3 across 54 Vbeta and 13 Jbeta was performed with immunoSEQ multiplex PCR. TCRdb called the immunoSEQ multiplex PCR reads again in MiXCR, with one record for every CDR3 protein. Here the sample spans about 180,000 distinct CDR3 sequences, 90% to 95% being singletons. Sequencing of TCR beta drew on CD8+ and CD4+ T cells from blood. Treatment-naive patients with stable or active relapsing-remitting disease were the multiple sclerosis controls. TEMRA cells were enriched by FACS, and CD4+ and CD8+ T cells were negatively isolated. From germline, CDR1 is LGHDT and CDR2 YNNKEL (reference sequence). The germline V and J ends were trimmed by 1 base and 2 bases, with 12 bases remaining between them. The CDR3 loop spans 15 amino acids.

The receptor comes from a human donor with multiple sclerosis. This rearrangement joins TRBV3-1 to TRBJ2-7, with a weak D call TRBD1 (6 bases). Sequenced material: CD8+ T cells from PBMCs. The CDR3, as DNA: TGTGCCAGCAGCCAAGGGTCCAGGGGCGCCTACGAGCAGTACTTC. Translating it yields CASSQGSRGAYEQYF.